This T cell receptor (beta chain) emerged from a study of blood T cell repertoires in COVID-19. The V end lost 6 bases, the J end lost 3 bases, and 12 bases lay between the germline ends. Germline-derived CDR1 and CDR2 are LNHDA and SQIVND (reference sequence). The CDR3 is 14 residues long. This table comes from immunoSEQ multiplex PCR, and its TCRdb copy is limited to in-frame clones, with some not included. The data show about 220,000 clones, around 80% seen once. The receptor was isolated from a woman in her 70s with acute or convalescent COVID-19. The chain joins TRBV19 to TRBJ1-3; no firm D call. Sequencing was performed on peripheral blood. The CDR3, as DNA: TGTGCCAGTAGCCGAGAGAGCATTGGAAACACCATATATTTT. It is translated as CASSRESIGNTIYF.